The sample holds one count of the clone carrying this T cell receptor beta chain. The data belong to a study of blood T cell repertoires in COVID-19. Germline CDR1 is LGHNA and CDR2 is YSLEER. The CDR3 length is 16 residues. The junction had 6 bases not matched to a gene; V was cut back by 4 bases and J by 1 base. Study processing details: Scientists estimated how many nucleated cells there were by amplifying reference gene primers. Some clones are missing from TCRdb's copy, which holds only in-frame ones; the method was immunoSEQ multiplex PCR. V and J calls and clone size are those listed in that table; D and trimming were worked out from the DNA. The table has 350,000 or so clones, about 83% seen once.

Sequenced: peripheral blood. This TCR came from a man aged 25-45 years with active or convalescent COVID-19. The chain uses TRBV4-3 and TRBJ1-1; 10 bases align to TRBD1. CDR3 nucleotides: TGCGCCAGCAGCCGTCGCGGACAGGGGGGGAACACTGAAGCTTTCTTT. Translating it yields CASSRRGQGGNTEAFF.